The 27 T cell receptor beta chains reported below all come from one sample, sequenced in a study of monozygotic twins with inflammatory bowel disease. TCRdb reworked the 5' RACE reads into one entry per CDR3 protein, no DNA. The data show hundreds of thousands of distinct CDR3 sequences, and the top ten clones hold more than 2%. Input material: blood. The receptors stem from a human donor with ulcerative colitis or Crohn's disease, or a healthy co-twin of an affected twin (not recorded which).

The chain joins TRBV18 to TRBJ1-2. Germline CDR1 and CDR2: KGHSH and LQKENI. There are 14 residues in the CDR3. Here the CDR3 reads CASSPQKDAYGYTF.

The chain recombines TRBV4-2 with TRBJ2-2; TCRdb proposes TRBD1, but this gene call is untestable without DNA. Germline-derived CDR1 and CDR2 are LGHNA and YNFKEQ. The CDR3 has 15 amino acids. CDR3 amino acids: CASSQDLGGGGELFF.

This rearrangement joins TRBV4-1 to TRBJ2-7; TCRdb reports TRBD1, a call that lacks DNA to check it against. The CDR3 runs to 15 residues. Looked up from germline, CDR1 is MGHRA and CDR2 is YSYEKL. CDR3 residues: CASSPQTGTSYEQYF.

The chain employs TRBV5-6 and TRBJ2-4; TCRdb indicates TRBD1, and absent DNA this call remains unverified. This CDR3 spans 16 amino acids. From germline, CDR1 is SGHDT and CDR2 YYEEEE. The chain's CDR3 is CASSLGWDKAKNIQYF.

V usage is TRBV5-1 and J usage is TRBJ2-3; TCRdb names TRBD2, which stays unverified in the absence of DNA. This CDR3 spans 14 amino acids. From germline, CDR1 is SGHRS and CDR2 YFSETQ. This CDR3 is CASRTSGVSDTQYF.

The V and J genes are TRBV5-6 and TRBJ2-3; TCRdb reports TRBD2, a call that lacks DNA to check it against. This CDR3 comprises 15 residues. From germline, CDR1 is SGHDT and CDR2 YYEEEE. The CDR3 region is CASSFPTSRLDTQYF.

The chain is built from TRBV7-2 and TRBJ2-7; TCRdb proposes TRBD2, but this gene call is untestable without DNA. The CDR3 spans 13 residues. Germline CDR1 is SGHTA and CDR2 is FQGNSA. The CDR3 reads CASSFGTIYEQYF.

V is TRBV20-1 and J is TRBJ1-4; the TRBD1 assignment by TCRdb is unverifiable without DNA. This CDR3 is 12 amino acids long. Germline V lookup: CDR1 DFQATT, CDR2 SNEGSKA (reference sequence). The CDR3 loop reads CSAQGQGEKLFF.

This CDR3 reads CASSPPSRGTDTQYF. The chain employs TRBV18 and TRBJ2-3. Germline-derived CDR1 and CDR2 are KGHSH and LQKENI. The CDR3 runs to 15 residues.

The CDR3 region is CSARPGEVEQYF. The chain joins TRBV20-1 to TRBJ2-7. CDR1 and CDR2 from the germline V gene are DFQATT and SNEGSKA (reference sequence). This CDR3 spans 12 amino acids.

The genes are TRBV28 and TRBJ2-1; TCRdb outputs TRBD2, but without DNA this stays unchecked. Germline values: CDR1 MDHEN, CDR2 SYDVKM. This CDR3 is 15 amino acids long. CDR3 amino acids: CASSSGAGGYNEQFF.

CDR3 region: CATSRDQGPGQAYEQYF. The J gene is TRBJ2-7, the V gene TRBV15; lacking DNA, the TRBD1 call made by TCRdb goes unchecked. The CDR3 extends over 17 amino acids. The germline V gene has CDR1 LNHNV and CDR2 YYDKDF (reference sequence).

The chain employs TRBV7-9 and TRBJ2-1; TCRdb gives TRBD2 as the D gene, but with no DNA this cannot be confirmed. The CDR3 has 17 residues. Looked up from germline, CDR1 is SEHNR and CDR2 is FQNEAQ (reference sequence). The CDR3 sequence is CASSFGVSGSEGNEQFF.

This rearrangement joins TRBV7-2 to TRBJ2-5; TCRdb returns TRBD2, unconfirmable since there is no DNA. The CDR3 sequence is 16 residues long. The germline CDR1 and CDR2 sequences are SGHTA and FQGNSA. The CDR3 sequence is CASSLQRGGSGETQYF.

The rearrangement joins TRBV9 to TRBJ2-1; the TCRdb call, TRBD1, lacks DNA for checking. CDR3 length: 18 amino acids. Germline CDR1 SGDLS, CDR2 YYNGEE. The CDR3 loop reads CASSVEGARGSGYNEQFF.

This chain joins TRBV12-3 or TRBV12-4 and TRBJ2-3. This CDR3 contains 11 residues. This CDR3 is CACGSTDTQYF.

The V gene is TRBV20-1, the J gene TRBJ1-4; checking the TCRdb D call of TRBD1 is not possible without DNA. Germline loops: CDR1 DFQATT, CDR2 SNEGSKA (reference sequence). This CDR3 has 13 residues. CDR3 amino acids: CSASRGPNEKLFF.

The chain employs TRBV5-1 and TRBJ2-2; lacking DNA, the TRBD2 call made by TCRdb goes unchecked. This CDR3 region has 14 residues. Looked up from germline, CDR1 is SGHRS and CDR2 is YFSETQ. The CDR3: CASIGTPNTGELFF.

The chain joins TRBV7-2 to TRBJ2-3; without DNA, the TCRdb call of TRBD2 cannot be checked. Germline CDR1 reads SGHTA; CDR2 reads FQGNSA. The CDR3 loop spans 14 amino acids. CDR3 sequence reads: CASSASPGTDTQYF. The whole variable domain, filled in from reference TRBV7-2 and TRBJ2-3, reads GAGVSQSPSNKVTEKGKDVELRCDPISGHTALYWYRQSLGQGLEFLIYFQGNSAPDKSGLPSDRFSAERTGGSVSTLTIQRTQQEDSAVYLCASSASPGTDTQYFGPGTRLTVL.

V usage is TRBV2 and J usage is TRBJ1-2. The germline gives CDR1 SNHLY, CDR2 FYNNEI. This CDR3 is 13 amino acids long. CDR3 sequence reads: CASSGGVLYGYTF.

The chain combines TRBV10-2 with TRBJ2-1; TCRdb's D call of TRBD2 is untestable without DNA. Germline loops: CDR1 WSHSY, CDR2 SAAADI. This CDR3 spans 14 amino acids. This chain's CDR3 is CASRRETLYNEQFF.

The chain employs TRBV20-1 and TRBJ2-7. Germline-derived CDR1 and CDR2 are DFQATT and SNEGSKA (reference sequence). CDR3 size: 13 residues. The CDR3 reads CSADRANSYEQYF.

This chain links TRBV7-8 with TRBJ2-2. Germline V gene data show CDR1 as SGHVS and CDR2 as FQNEAQ. This CDR3 has 16 amino acids. CDR3 loop: CASSSTGELNTGELFF.

The rearrangement joins TRBV5-1 to TRBJ2-1; TCRdb proposes TRBD1, but this gene call is untestable without DNA. The CDR3 is made up of 15 amino acids. The V gene's germline CDR1 is SGHRS and CDR2 YFSETQ. CDR3 sequence reads: CASSITLGINNEQFF.

The V gene is TRBV2, the J gene TRBJ2-7. Germline lookup yields CDR1 SNHLY and CDR2 FYNNEI. CDR3 size: 13 residues. The CDR3 sequence: CASRDSSSYEQYF.

The chain recombines TRBV4-1 with TRBJ1-4; the TCRdb call, TRBD1, lacks DNA for checking. There are 16 residues in the CDR3. In germline, CDR1 is MGHRA, CDR2 YSYEKL. CDR3 protein: CASSRLGKGEGEKLFF.

The J gene is TRBJ2-3, the V gene TRBV10-3; TCRdb gives TRBD2 as the D gene, but with no DNA this cannot be confirmed. This CDR3 contains 14 residues. Germline CDR1 ENHRY, CDR2 SYGVKD. The CDR3 sequence is CAISARVTTDTQYF.